This T cell receptor (beta chain) originates from a study of somatic mutations in cytotoxic T cells in rheumatoid arthritis. The wider study: Including V beta1+ cells that were sequenced for TCRB, some T-cell populations stained with V beta antibodies were flow-sorted at nearly 100% purity.

Only in-frame clones appear in the TCRdb table, and some are missing; sequencing was by immunoSEQ multiplex PCR. The table has tens of thousands of clones, 75% to 80% seen once. Study-wide points: There was no significant difference in CD8+ T-cell clonality between rheumatoid arthritis patients and age-matched healthy controls.

Germline V gene sequence: CDR1 LNHNV, CDR2 YYDKDF (reference sequence). Trimming took 0 bases from V and 2 from J, leaving 8 bases between them. This CDR3 spans 15 amino acids. Comments on this clone: Its antigen is unknown.

The chain couples TRBV15 to TRBJ2-1; no reliable D call. The TCR originated in an adult with rheumatoid arthritis. The sample consisted of CD8+ T cells sorted from blood. The CDR3 DNA sequence: TGTGCCACCAGCAGAGACCACCCTCCCTACAATGAGCAGTTCTTC. This codes for CATSRDHPPYNEQFF.